The present entry profiles one T cell receptor (beta chain) with its context. The data derive from a study of cytomegalovirus exposure and HLA in healthy donors. The overall study: Roughly 180 million T cells yielded approximately 110 million unique TCR beta sequences in earlier analysis.

Primers: 60 Vbeta forward and 13 Jbeta reverse. Sequencing used immunoSEQ multiplex PCR; TCRdb keeps in-frame clones, though not all of them. The sample holds roughly 120,000 clones, 80% seen once. The clonotype comes from an older woman in good health and CMV-seropositive. Sequences were obtained from PBMCs.

CDR3 region: CASSGPRSGASYNEQFF. In DNA form, the CDR3 reads TGTGCCAGCAGTGGACCTAGGAGTGGGGCCTCCTACAATGAGCAGTTCTTC. This chain uses TRBV6-1 with TRBJ2-1; a weak D match, TRBD1 (5 bases). The CDR3 loop spans 17 amino acids. V dropped 4 bases and J dropped 0 bases, with 16 bases sitting between them. Germline CDR1 MNHNS, CDR2 SASEGT.